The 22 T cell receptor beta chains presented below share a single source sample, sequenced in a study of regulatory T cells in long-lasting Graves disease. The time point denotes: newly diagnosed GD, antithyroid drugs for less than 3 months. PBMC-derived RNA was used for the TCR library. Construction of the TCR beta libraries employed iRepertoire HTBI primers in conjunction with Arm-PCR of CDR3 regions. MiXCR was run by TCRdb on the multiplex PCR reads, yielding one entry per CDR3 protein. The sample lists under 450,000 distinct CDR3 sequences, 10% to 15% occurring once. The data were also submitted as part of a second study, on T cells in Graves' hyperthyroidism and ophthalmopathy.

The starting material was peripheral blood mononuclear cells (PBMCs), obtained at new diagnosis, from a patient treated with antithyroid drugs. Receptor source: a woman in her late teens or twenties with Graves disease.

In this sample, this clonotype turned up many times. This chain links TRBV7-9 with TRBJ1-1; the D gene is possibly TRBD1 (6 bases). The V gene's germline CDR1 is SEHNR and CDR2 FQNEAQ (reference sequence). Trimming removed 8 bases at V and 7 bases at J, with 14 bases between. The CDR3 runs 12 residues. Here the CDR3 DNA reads TGTGCCAGCGGGGTCAGGGGAGGTGAAGCTTTCTTT. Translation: CASGVRGGEAFF.

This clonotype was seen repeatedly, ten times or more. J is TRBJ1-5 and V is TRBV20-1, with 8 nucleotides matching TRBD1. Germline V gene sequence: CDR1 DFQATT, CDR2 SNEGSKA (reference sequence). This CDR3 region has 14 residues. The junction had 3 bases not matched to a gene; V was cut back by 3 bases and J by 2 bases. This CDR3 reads CSARIQGGNQPQHF. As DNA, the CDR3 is TGCAGTGCTAGGATACAGGGGGGCAATCAGCCCCAGCATTTT.

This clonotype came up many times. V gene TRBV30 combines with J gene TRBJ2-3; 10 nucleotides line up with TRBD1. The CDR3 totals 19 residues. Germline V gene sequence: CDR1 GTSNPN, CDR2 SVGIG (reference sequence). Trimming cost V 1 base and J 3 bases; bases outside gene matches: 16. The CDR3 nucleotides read TGTGCCTGGAGTGCGTACTTTTGGGACAGGGGACAAGTAACAGATACGCAGTATTTT. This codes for CAWSAYFWDRGQVTDTQYF.

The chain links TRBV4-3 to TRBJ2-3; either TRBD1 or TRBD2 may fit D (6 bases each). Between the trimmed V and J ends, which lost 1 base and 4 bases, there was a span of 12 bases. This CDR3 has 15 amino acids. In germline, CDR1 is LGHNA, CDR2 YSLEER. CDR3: CASSQAGAGPDTQYF. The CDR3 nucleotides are TGCGCCAGCAGCCAAGCGGGGGCAGGTCCAGATACGCAGTATTTT.

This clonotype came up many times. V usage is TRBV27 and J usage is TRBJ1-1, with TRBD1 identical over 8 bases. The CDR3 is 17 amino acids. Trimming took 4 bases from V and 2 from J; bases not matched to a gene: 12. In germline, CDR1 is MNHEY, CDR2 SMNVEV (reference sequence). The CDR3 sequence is CASSSYGAGGDNTEAFF. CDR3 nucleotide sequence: TGTGCCAGCAGTTCCTATGGGGCAGGGGGCGATAACACTGAAGCTTTCTTT.

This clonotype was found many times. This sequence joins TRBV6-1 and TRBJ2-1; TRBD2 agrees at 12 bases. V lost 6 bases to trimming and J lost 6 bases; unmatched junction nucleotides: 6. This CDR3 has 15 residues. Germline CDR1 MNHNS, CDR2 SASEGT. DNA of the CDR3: TGTGCCAGCAGCTCGACTAGCGGGGGAGGCAATGAGCAGTTCTTC. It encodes CASSSTSGGGNEQFF.

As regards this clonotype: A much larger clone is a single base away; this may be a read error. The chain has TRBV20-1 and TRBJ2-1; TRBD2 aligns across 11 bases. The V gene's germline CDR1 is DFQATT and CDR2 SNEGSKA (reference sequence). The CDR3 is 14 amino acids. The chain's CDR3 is CSATTSGSYTEQFF. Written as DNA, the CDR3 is TGCAGTGCAACTACTAGCGGGAGCTACACTGAGCAGTTCTTC.

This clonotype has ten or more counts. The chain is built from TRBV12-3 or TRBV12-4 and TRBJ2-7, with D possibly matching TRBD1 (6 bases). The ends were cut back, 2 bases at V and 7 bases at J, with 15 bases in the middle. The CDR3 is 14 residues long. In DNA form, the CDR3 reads TGTGCCAGCAGTTTATCCACTGCTACAGGGGAGCAGTACTTC. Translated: CASSLSTATGEQYF.

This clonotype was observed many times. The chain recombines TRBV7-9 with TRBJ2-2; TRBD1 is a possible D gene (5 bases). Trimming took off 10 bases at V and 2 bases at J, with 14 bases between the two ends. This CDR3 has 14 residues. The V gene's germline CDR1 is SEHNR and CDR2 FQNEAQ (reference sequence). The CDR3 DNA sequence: TGTGCCACCCTCGGACAAATAAACACCGGGGAGCTGTTTTTT. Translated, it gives CATLGQINTGELFF.

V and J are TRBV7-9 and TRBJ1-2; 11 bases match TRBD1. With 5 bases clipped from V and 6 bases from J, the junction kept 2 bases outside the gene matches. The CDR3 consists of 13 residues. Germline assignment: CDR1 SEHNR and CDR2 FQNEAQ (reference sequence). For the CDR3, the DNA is TGTGCCAGCAGCGCGGACAGGGGGCATGGCTACACCTTC. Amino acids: CASSADRGHGYTF.

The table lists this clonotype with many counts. For the CDR3, the DNA is TGTGCCAGCACCCCGACCGGCAGCTTCTTGAACACTGAAGCTTTCTTT. Translated: CASTPTGSFLNTEAFF. The V and J genes are TRBV12-3 or TRBV12-4 and TRBJ1-1; D is uncertain. The germline V and J ends were trimmed by 7 bases and 0 bases, with 18 bases remaining between them. This CDR3 is 16 amino acids long.

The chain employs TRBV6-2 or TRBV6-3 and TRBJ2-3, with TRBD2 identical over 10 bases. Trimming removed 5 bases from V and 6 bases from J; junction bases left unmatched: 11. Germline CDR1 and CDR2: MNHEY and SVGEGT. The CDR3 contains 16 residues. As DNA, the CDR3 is TGTGCCAGCAGTGGACTCCGTAGGACTAGCGGTGATACGCAGTATTTT. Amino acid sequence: CASSGLRRTSGDTQYF.

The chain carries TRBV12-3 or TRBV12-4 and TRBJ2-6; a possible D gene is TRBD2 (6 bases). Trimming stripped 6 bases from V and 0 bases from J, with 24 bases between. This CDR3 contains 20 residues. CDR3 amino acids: CASSQTFGGRGPSGANVLTF. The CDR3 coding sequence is TGTGCCAGCAGCCAAACATTTGGGGGGAGAGGGCCCTCTGGGGCCAACGTCCTGACTTTC.

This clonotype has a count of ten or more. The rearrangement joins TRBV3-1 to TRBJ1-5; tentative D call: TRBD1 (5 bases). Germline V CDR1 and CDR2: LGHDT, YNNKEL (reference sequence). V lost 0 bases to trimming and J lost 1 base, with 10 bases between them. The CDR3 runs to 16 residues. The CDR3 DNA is TGTGCCAGCAGCCAAGATAGAGGGGACAGCAATCAGCCCCAGCATTTT. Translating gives CASSQDRGDSNQPQHF.

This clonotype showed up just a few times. The CDR3 sequence: CAWSPRWKNPHEQYV. The CDR3 DNA reads as TGTGCCTGGAGCCCTAGGTGGAAGAACCCTCACGAGCAGTACGTC. The chain has TRBV30 and TRBJ2-7; D is unresolved. Germline V gene lookup returns CDR1 GTSNPN and CDR2 SVGIG (reference sequence). There are 15 residues in the CDR3. V lost 3 bases and J 5 bases, leaving 20 bases between the germline ends.

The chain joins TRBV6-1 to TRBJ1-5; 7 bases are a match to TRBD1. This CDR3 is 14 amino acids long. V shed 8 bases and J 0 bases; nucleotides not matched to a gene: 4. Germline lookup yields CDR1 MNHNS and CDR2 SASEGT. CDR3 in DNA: TGTGCCAGCGGGACAGCTTATAGCAATCAGCCCCAGCATTTT. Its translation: CASGTAYSNQPQHF.

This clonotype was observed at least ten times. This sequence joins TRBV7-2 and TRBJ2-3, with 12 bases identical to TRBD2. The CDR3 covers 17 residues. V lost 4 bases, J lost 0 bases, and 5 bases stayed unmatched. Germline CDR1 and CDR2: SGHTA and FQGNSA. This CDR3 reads CASSYLAGGWSTDTQYF. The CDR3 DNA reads TGTGCCAGCAGCTATCTAGCGGGAGGGTGGAGCACAGATACGCAGTATTTT.

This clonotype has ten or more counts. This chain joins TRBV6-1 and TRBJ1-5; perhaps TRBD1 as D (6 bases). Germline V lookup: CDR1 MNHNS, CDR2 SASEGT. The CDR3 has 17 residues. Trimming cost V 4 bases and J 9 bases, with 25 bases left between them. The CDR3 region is CASSVPNREGFRRPQHF. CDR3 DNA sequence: TGTGCCAGCAGTGTCCCTAACAGGGAGGGTTTTAGGAGGCCCCAGCATTTT.

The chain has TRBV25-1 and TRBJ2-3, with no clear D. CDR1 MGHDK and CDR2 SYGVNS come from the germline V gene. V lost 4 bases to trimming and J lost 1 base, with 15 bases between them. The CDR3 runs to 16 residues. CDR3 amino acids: CASSVGPTYRTDTQYF. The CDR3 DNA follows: TGTGCCAGCAGTGTCGGACCCACTTACCGCACAGATACGCAGTATTTT. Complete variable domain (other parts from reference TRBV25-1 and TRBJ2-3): EADIYQTPRYLVIGTGKKITLECSQTMGHDKMYWYQQDPGMELHLIHYSYGVNSTEKGDLSSESTVSRIRTEHFPLTLESARPSHTSQYLCASSVGPTYRTDTQYFGPGTRLTVL.

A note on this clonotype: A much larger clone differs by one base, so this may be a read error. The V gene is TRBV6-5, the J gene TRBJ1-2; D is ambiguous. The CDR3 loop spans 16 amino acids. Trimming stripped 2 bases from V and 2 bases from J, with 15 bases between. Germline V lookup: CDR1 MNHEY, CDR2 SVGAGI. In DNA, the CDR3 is TGTGCCAGCAGTTACGAACTAGATACTTACAACTATGGCTACACCTTC. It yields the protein CASSYELDTYNYGYTF.

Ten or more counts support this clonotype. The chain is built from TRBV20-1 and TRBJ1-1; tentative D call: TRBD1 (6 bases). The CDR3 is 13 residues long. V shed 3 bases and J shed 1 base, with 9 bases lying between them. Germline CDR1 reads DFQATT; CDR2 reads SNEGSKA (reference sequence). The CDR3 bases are TGCAGTGCTAGGGGGGCAGCGAACACTGAAGCTTTCTTT. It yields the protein CSARGAANTEAFF.

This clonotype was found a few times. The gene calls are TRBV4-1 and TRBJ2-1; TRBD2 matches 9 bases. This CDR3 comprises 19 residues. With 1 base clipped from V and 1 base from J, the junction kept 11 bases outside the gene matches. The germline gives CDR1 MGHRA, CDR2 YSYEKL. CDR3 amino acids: CASSQVPSGISESYNEQFF. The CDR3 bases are TGCGCCAGCAGCCAAGTGCCTAGCGGGATATCCGAGTCCTACAATGAGCAGTTCTTC.